This TCR beta chain stems from a study of OX40 agonist ivuxolimab in advanced cancers. About the investigation overall: The costimulatory receptor OX40 (CD134) was targeted by ivuxolimab, a fully human IgG2 agonistic monoclonal antibody. The monotherapy dose-escalation portion (N ≈ 57 patients) of the phase I ivuxolimab trial is reported in the paper. Intravenous ivuxolimab was administered to patients every 2 weeks at six dose levels: 0.01, 0.1, 0.3, 1.5, 3 and 10 mg/kg. Partial responses were achieved by three dose-escalation patients, of whom one had hepatocellular carcinoma and two had cutaneous melanoma. Prior anti-PD-1, anti-PD-L1 or anti-CTLA-4 therapy was permitted, and checkpoint inhibitors had been received by roughly 40% of dose-escalation patients. Among the roughly 50 dose-escalation patients, 19 had hepatocellular carcinoma, about 15 melanoma, 9 renal cell carcinoma and 9 head and neck cancer. Peripheral TCRbeta sequencing aimed to test whether ivuxolimab altered TCR sequence diversity and caused clonal T-cell expansion. In the dose-escalation cohort, 70% to 85% of patients were male, and the mean age was approximately 64 years, with a range of roughly 20 to 79.

Patients with autoimmune disease history or receiving systemic immunosuppression were excluded from the trial. Peripheral blood for TCR sequencing was drawn from every dose cohort at baseline, at cycle 4 day 1 and at cycle 7 day 1. Samples were obtained from an open-label, multicenter, first-in-human phase I dose-escalation trial of ivuxolimab. The trial enrolled adults with locally advanced or metastatic head and neck squamous cell, hepatocellular, melanoma or renal cell carcinoma. Before TCR sequencing, CD4+ T cells and CD8+ T cells were sorted from peripheral blood as separate populations. To sequence the TCRbeta CDR3 region, genomic DNA was isolated from the sorted cells. The immunoSEQ Assay was used for sequencing of TCRbeta CDR3 regions. Here the immuneACCESS table is served through TCRdb, limited to in-frame sequences with V and J called. Missing clones are a known gap in these copies; in checked studies unresolved V genes cover under half, and the rest lacks a known reason. The sample table contains about 26,000 clones; only one count was recorded for 83% of them. The ten largest clones add up to 9% to 15% of the sample.

Reading the germline V gene gives CDR1 MNHEY and CDR2 SVGAGI. The trim is 8 bases for V and 0 bases for J, with a gap of 14 bases between the germline ends. From the cysteine through the phenylalanine, the CDR3 covers 15 amino acids. The DNA shown is the 45-base CDR3, in frame from base 1. Study-wide conclusions, independent of this receptor: At doses from 0.1 to 3.0 mg/kg, clonal expansion was seen in both CD4+ and CD8+ blood T cells between baseline and week 6. Which antigens the clonally expanded peripheral T cells were specific for was not determined. In partial responders in the 0.1-3.0 mg/kg groups, normalized peripheral clonal expansion was found to be among the lowest, especially among CD8+ T cells. On average, CD8+ T cells showed more expanded clones than CD4+ T cells after ivuxolimab. Low levels of normalized T-cell clonal expansion were also shown by some nonresponding patients.

With respect to this clone: The antigen it binds to is not known. Per-nucleotide qualities are absent, and no much larger clonotype sits a single base away.

This receptor was taken from an adult with an advanced solid tumor such as melanoma, head and neck, liver or kidney cancer. The specimen was CD4+ or CD8+ T cells sorted from blood, collected in a trial of the OX40 agonist ivuxolimab. Recombination linked TRBV6-5 to TRBJ2-1; the D segment cannot be called with confidence. The CDR3 reads as follows: CASSPGISSYNEQFF. The nucleotide sequence reads TGTGCCAGCTCCCCAGGAATAAGCTCCTACAATGAGCAGTTCTTC.